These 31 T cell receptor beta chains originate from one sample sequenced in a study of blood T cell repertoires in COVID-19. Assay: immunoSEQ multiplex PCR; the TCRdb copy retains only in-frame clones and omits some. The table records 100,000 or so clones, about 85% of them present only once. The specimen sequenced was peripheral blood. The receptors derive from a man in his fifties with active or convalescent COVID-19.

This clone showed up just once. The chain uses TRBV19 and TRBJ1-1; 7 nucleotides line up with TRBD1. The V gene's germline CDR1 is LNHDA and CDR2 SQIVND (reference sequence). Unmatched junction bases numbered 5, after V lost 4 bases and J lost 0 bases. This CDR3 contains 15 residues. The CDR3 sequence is CASSRPGQVNTEAFF. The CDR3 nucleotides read TGTGCCAGTAGTAGACCTGGACAGGTGAACACTGAAGCTTTCTTT.

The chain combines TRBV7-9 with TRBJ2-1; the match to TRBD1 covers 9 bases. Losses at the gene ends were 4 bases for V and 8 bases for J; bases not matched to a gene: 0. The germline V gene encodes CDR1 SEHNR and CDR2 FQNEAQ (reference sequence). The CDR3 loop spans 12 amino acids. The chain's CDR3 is CASSWTGDEQFF. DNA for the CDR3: TGTGCCAGCAGCTGGACAGGGGATGAGCAGTTCTTC. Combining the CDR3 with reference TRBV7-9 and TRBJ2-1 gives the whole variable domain DTGVSQNPRHKITKRGQNVTFRCDPISEHNRLYWYRQTLGQGPEFLTYFQNEAQLEKSRLLSDRFSAERPKGSFSTLEIQRTEQGDSAMYLCASSWTGDEQFFGPGTRLTVL.

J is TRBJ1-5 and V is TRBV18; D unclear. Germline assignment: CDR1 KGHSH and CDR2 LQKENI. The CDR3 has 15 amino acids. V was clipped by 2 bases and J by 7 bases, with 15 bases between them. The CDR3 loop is CASSPGLGAGQPQHF. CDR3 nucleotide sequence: TGTGCCAGCTCACCAGGATTAGGCGCGGGACAGCCCCAGCATTTT.

Here the CDR3 DNA reads TGTGCCAGCAGCTTGACGGGGGGCGGTGATGAAAAACTGTTTTTT. It is translated as CASSLTGGGDEKLFF. V gene TRBV5-4 combines with J gene TRBJ1-4; tentatively, D is TRBD1 (6 bases). The V end was cut by 1 base, the J end by 6 bases, with 13 bases between. Germline V CDR1 and CDR2: SGHNT, YYREEE (reference sequence). The CDR3 totals 15 residues. The full variable domain, with the rest looked up from reference TRBV5-4 and TRBJ1-4, is ETGVTQSPTHLIKTRGQQVTLRCSSQSGHNTVSWYQQALGQGPQFIFQYYREEENGRGNFPPRFSGLQFPNYSSELNVNALELDDSALYLCASSLTGGGDEKLFFGSGTQLSVL.

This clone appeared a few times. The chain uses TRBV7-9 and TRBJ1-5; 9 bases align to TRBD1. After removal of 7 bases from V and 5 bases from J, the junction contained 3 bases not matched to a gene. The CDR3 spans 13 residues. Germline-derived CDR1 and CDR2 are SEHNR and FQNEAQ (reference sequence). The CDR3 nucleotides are TGTGCCAGCACCCGACAGGGGGATCAGCCCCAGCATTTT. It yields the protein CASTRQGDQPQHF.

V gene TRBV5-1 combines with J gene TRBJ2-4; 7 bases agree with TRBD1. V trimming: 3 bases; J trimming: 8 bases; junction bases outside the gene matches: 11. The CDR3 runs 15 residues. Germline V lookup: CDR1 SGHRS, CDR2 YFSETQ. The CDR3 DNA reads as TGCGCCAGCAGCTCGGGACAGCCGGGTTCGGACATTCAGTACTTC. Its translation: CASSSGQPGSDIQYF. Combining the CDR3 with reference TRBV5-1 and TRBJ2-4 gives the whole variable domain KAGVTQTPRYLIKTRGQQVTLSCSPISGHRSVSWYQQTPGQGLQFLFEYFSETQRNKGNFPGRFSGRQFSNSRSEMNVSTLELGDSALYLCASSSGQPGSDIQYFGAGTRLSVL.

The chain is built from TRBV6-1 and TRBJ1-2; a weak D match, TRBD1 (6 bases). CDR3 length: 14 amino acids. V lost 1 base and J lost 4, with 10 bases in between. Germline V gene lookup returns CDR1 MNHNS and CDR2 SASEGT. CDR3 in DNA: TGTGCCAGCAGTGAAGATCGGGACACCTATGGCTACACCTTC. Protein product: CASSEDRDTYGYTF.

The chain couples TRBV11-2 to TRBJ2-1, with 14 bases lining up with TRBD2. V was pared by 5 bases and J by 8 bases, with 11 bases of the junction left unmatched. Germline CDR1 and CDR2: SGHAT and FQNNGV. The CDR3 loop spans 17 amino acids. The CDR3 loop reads CASSPPRLAGGLDEQFF. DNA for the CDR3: TGTGCCAGCAGCCCCCCCCGACTAGCGGGAGGGTTGGATGAGCAGTTCTTC.

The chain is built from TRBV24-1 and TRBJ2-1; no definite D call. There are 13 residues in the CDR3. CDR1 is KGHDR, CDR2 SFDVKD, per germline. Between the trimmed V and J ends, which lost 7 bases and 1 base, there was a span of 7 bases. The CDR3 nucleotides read TGTGCCACCAGCGGGTTTTCCTACAATGAGCAGTTCTTC. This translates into CATSGFSYNEQFF.

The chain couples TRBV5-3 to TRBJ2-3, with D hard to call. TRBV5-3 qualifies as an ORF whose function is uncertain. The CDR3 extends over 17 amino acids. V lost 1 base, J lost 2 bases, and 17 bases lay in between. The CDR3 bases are TGTGCCAGAAGCTTGTCACCGACTCAAAAAGACACAGATACGCAGTATTTT. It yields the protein CARSLSPTQKDTDTQYF.

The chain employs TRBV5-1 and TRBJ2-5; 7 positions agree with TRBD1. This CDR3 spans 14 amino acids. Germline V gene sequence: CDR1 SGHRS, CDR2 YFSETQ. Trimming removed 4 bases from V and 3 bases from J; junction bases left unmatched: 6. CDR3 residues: CASSTGTAEETQYF. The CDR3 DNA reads TGCGCCAGCAGCACAGGGACAGCGGAAGAGACCCAGTACTTC.

The CDR3 DNA sequence: TGTGCCAGCAGCTTGGGCAGCGGGGGGTCATACAATGAGCAGTTCTTC. Translation: CASSLGSGGSYNEQFF. This chain links TRBV5-5 with TRBJ2-1; 9 nucleotides match TRBD2. CDR3 length: 16 amino acids. Germline CDR1 is SGHKS and CDR2 is YYEKEE (reference sequence). Losses at the gene ends were 0 bases for V and 4 bases for J; bases not matched to a gene: 5.

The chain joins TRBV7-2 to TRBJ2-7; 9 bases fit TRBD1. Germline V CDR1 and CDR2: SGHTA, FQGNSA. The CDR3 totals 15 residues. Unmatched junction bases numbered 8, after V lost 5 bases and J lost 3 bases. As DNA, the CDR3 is TGTGCCAGCAGCCCCCAGGGGACAGGGAACTACGAGCAGTACTTC. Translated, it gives CASSPQGTGNYEQYF.

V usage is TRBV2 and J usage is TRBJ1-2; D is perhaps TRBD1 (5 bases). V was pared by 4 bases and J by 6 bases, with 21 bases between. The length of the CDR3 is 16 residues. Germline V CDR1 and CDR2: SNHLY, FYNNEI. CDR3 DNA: TGTGCCAGCAGTGTGGGACTCTCCCGAAGGAACGATGGCTACACCTTC. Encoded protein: CASSVGLSRRNDGYTF.

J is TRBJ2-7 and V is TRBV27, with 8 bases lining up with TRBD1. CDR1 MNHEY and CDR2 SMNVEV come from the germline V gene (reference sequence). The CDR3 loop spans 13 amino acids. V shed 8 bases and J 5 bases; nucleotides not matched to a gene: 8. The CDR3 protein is CASAFYRGDEQYF. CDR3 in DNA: TGTGCCAGCGCCTTCTACAGGGGGGACGAGCAGTACTTC.

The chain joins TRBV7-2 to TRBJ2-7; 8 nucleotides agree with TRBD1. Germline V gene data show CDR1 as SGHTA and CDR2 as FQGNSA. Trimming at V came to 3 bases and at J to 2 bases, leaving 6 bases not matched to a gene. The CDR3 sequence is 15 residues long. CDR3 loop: CASSLWGQDTYEQYF. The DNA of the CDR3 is TGTGCCAGCAGCTTGTGGGGACAGGACACCTACGAGCAGTACTTC.

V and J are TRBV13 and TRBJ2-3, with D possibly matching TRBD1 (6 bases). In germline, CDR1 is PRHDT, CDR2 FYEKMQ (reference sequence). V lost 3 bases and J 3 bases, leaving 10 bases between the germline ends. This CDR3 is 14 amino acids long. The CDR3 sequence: CASSFTRGTDTQYF. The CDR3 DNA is TGTGCCAGCAGCTTTACTAGGGGGACAGATACGCAGTATTTT.

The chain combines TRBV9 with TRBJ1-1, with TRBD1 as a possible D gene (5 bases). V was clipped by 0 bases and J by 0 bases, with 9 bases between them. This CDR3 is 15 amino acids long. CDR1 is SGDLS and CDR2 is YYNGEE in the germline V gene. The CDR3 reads CASSVGRDLNTEAFF. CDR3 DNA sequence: TGTGCCAGCAGCGTAGGGAGGGACCTGAACACTGAAGCTTTCTTT.

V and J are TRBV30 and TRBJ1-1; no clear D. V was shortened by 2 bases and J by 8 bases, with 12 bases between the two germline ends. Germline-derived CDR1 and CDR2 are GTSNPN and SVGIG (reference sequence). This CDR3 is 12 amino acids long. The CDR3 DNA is TGTGCCTGGAGTATGACTTATGGGGAAGCTTTCTTT. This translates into CAWSMTYGEAFF.

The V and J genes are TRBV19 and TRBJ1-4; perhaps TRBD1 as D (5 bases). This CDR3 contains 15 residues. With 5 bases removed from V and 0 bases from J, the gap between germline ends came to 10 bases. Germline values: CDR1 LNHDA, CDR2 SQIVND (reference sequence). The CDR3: CASSWDFATNEKLFF. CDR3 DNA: TGTGCCAGTAGTTGGGACTTTGCAACTAATGAAAAACTGTTTTTT.

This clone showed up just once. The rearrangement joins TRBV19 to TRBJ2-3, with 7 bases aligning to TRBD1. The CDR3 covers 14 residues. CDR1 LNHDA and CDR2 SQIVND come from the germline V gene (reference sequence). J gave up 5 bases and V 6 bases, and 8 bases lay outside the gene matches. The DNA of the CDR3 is TGTGCCAGTAGCCCGAGGGACAGCGAAGATACGCAGTATTTT. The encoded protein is CASSPRDSEDTQYF.

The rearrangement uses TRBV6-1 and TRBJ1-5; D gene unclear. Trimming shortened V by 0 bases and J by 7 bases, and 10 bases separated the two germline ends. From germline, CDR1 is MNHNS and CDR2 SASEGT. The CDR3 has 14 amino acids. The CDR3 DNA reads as TGTGCCAGCAGTGAAGCAGGACTGACCCAGCCCCAGCATTTT. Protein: CASSEAGLTQPQHF.

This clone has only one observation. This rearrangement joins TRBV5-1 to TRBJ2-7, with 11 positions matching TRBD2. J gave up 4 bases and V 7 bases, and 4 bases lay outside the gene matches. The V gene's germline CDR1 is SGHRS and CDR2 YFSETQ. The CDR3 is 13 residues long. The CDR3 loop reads CASGSSGRYEQYF. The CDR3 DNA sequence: TGCGCCAGCGGGTCTAGCGGGAGGTACGAGCAGTACTTC.

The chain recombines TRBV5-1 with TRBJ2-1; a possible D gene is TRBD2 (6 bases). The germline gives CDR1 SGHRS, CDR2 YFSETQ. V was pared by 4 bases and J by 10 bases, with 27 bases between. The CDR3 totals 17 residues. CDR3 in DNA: TGCGCCAGCAGCCCCCTATTGTGGGATGGGGGGTCAGGCGAGCAGTTCTTC. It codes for CASSPLLWDGGSGEQFF.

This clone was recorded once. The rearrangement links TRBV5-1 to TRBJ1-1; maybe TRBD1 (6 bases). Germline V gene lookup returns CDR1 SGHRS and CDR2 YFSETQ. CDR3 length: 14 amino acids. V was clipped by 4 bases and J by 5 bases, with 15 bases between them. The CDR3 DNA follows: TGCGCCAGCAGCGAAGCGGGGGGGCGGACTGAAGCTTTCTTT. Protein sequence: CASSEAGGRTEAFF.

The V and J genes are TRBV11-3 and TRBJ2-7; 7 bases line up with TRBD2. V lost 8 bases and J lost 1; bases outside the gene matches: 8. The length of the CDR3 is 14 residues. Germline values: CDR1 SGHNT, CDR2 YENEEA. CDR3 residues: CASGLKAGSYEQYF. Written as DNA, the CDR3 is TGTGCCAGCGGTTTGAAAGCGGGGTCCTACGAGCAGTACTTC.

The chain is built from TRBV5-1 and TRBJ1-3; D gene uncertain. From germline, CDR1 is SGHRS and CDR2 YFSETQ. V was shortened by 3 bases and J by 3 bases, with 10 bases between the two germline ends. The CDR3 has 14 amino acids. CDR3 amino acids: CASSSTDFGNTIYF. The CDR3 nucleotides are TGCGCCAGCAGCTCAACAGATTTTGGAAACACCATATATTTT. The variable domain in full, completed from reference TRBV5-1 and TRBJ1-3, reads KAGVTQTPRYLIKTRGQQVTLSCSPISGHRSVSWYQQTPGQGLQFLFEYFSETQRNKGNFPGRFSGRQFSNSRSEMNVSTLELGDSALYLCASSSTDFGNTIYFGEGSWLTVV.

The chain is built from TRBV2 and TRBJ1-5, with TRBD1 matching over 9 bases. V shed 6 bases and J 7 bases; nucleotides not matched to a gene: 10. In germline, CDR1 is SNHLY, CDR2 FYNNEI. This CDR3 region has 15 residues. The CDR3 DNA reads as TGTGCCAGCAGCCAGGGGACAGGGCTGTGGCAGCCCCAGCATTTT. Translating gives CASSQGTGLWQPQHF.

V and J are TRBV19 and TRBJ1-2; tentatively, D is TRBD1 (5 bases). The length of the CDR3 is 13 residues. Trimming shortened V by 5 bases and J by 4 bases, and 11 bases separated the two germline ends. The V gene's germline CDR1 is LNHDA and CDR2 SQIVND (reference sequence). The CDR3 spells CASSPPGGYGYTF. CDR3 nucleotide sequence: TGTGCCAGTAGTCCCCCGGGGGGCTATGGCTACACCTTC.

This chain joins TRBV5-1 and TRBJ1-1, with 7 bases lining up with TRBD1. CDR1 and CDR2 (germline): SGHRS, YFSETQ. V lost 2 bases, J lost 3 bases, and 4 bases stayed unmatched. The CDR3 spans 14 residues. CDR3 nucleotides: TGCGCCAGCAGCTTTTTCCAGGGGGACACTGAAGCTTTCTTT. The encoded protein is CASSFFQGDTEAFF.

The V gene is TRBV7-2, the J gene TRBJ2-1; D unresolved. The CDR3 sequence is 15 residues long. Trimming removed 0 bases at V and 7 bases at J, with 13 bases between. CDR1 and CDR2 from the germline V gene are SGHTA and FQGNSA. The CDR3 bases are TGTGCCAGCAGCTTAGCCATGACTCGAAATAATGAGCAGTTCTTC. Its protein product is CASSLAMTRNNEQFF.